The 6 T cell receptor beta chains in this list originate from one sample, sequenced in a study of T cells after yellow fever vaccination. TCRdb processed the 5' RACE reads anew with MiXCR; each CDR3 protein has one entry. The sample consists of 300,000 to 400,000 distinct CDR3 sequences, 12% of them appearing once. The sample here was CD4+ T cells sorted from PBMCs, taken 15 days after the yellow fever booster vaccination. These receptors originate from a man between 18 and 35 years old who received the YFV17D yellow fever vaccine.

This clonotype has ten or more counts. The CDR3 DNA follows: TGCAGTGCTAGCCAGGGGGATTCGAACACCATATATTTT. It is translated as CSASQGDSNTIYF. The genes are TRBV20-1 and TRBJ1-3; the match to TRBD1 covers 7 bases. Trimming took 3 bases from V and 7 from J; bases not matched to a gene: 6. CDR3 length equals 13 residues. The germline gives CDR1 DFQATT, CDR2 SNEGSKA (reference sequence).

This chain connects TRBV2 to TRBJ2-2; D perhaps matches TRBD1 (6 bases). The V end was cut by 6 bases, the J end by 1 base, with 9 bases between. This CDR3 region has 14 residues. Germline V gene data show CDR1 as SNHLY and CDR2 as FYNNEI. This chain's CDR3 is CASRADRNTGELFF. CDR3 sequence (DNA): TGTGCCAGCAGAGCGGACAGGAACACCGGGGAGCTGTTTTTT.

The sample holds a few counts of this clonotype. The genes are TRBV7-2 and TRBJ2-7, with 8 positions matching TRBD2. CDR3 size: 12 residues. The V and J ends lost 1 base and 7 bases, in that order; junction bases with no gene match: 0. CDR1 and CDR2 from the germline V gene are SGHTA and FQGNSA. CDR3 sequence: CASSLVAGEQYF. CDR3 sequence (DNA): TGTGCCAGCAGCTTAGTAGCGGGGGAGCAGTACTTC.

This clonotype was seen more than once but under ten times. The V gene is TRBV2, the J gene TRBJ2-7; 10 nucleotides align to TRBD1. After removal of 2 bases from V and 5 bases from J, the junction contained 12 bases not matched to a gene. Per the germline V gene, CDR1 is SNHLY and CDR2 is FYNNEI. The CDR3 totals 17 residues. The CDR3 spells CASSELTLRGTGDEQYF. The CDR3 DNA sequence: TGTGCCAGCAGTGAACTTACCCTTCGTGGGACAGGGGACGAGCAGTACTTC.

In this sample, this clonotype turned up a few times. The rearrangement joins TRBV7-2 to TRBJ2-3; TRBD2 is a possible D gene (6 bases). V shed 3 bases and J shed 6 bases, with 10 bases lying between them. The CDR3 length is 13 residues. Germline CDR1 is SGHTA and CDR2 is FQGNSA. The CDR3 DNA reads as TGTGCCAGCAGCTTCGGTCGGGGGGATACGCAGTATTTT. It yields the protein CASSFGRGDTQYF.

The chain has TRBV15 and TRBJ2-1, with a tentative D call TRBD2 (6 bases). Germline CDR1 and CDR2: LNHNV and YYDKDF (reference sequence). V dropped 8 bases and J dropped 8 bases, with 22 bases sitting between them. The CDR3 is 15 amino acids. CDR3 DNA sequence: TGTGCCACCCGGAGGGGCGGTGGGTTTGTATATGAGCAGTTCTTC. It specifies CATRRGGGFVYEQFF.